Listed here are 13 T cell receptor beta chains from one sample, sequenced in a study of memory CD4+ T cells and cytomegalovirus serostatus. TCRdb keeps only in-frame clones here, not all; method: immunoSEQ multiplex PCR. Of 40,000 to 45,000 clones in the sample, around 80% are singletons; the top ten hold roughly 2%. The sort gate was single viable CD3+CD4+CD8-CD45RO+ cells for memory CD4+ T cells. Sequenced material: memory CD4+ T cells from blood. The receptors here all came from an adult in good health and CMV-seronegative.

This chain joins TRBV29-1 and TRBJ2-3, with D possibly matching TRBD2 (5 bases). From germline, CDR1 is SQVTM and CDR2 ANQGSEA. This CDR3 has 12 amino acids. V lost 3 bases and J 2 bases, leaving 6 bases between the germline ends. CDR3 DNA sequence: TGCAGCGTTGACGGGGACACAGATACGCAGTATTTT. It codes for CSVDGDTDTQYF.

The chain links TRBV6-5 to TRBJ1-1; tentatively, D is TRBD1 (6 bases). Looked up from germline, CDR1 is MNHEY and CDR2 is SVGAGI. The CDR3 runs to 12 residues. The V end lost 6 bases, the J end lost 8 bases, and 13 bases lay between the germline ends. This CDR3 reads CASRLLQGEAFF. The DNA of the CDR3 is TGTGCCAGCAGACTACTACAGGGAGAAGCTTTCTTT.

This rearrangement joins TRBV6-5 to TRBJ2-2; D is unclear. Germline CDR1 and CDR2: MNHEY and SVGAGI. V was clipped by 0 bases and J by 6 bases, with 11 bases between them. CDR3 length: 15 residues. Here the CDR3 reads CASSYSRVVSGELFF. CDR3 nucleotides: TGTGCCAGCAGTTACTCTAGGGTTGTGTCCGGGGAGCTGTTTTTT.

The chain employs TRBV19 and TRBJ2-3, with 8 bases identical to TRBD2. This CDR3 comprises 16 residues. V gave up 2 bases and J gave up 3 bases; unmatched junction bases: 7. Germline loops: CDR1 LNHDA, CDR2 SQIVND (reference sequence). CDR3 nucleotides: TGTGCCAGTAGTATACTGGGTGCGGGGGGAACAGATACGCAGTATTTT. Residues: CASSILGAGGTDTQYF.

The CDR3 DNA is TGTGCCAGCAGTTACGAGGGGGCGCGGGAGACCCAGTACTTC. It encodes CASSYEGARETQYF. The chain combines TRBV6-5 with TRBJ2-5; 7 nucleotides line up with TRBD1. The length of the CDR3 is 14 residues. After removal of 2 bases from V and 5 bases from J, the junction contained 5 bases not matched to a gene. The V gene's germline CDR1 is MNHEY and CDR2 SVGAGI.

This clone was seen a handful of times. V and J are TRBV30 and TRBJ1-1; TRBD1 might be the D (6 bases). Germline V CDR1 and CDR2: GTSNPN, SVGIG (reference sequence). V dropped 2 bases and J dropped 1 base, with 11 bases sitting between them. This CDR3 has 14 amino acids. The CDR3 nucleotides are TGTGCCTGGAGTTTCCCGGACAGGAACACTGAAGCTTTCTTT. Its protein product is CAWSFPDRNTEAFF.

The V gene is TRBV2, the J gene TRBJ1-5; 8 bases fit TRBD1. The CDR3 loop spans 13 amino acids. After removal of 4 bases from V and 5 bases from J, the junction contained 1 base not matched to a gene. The germline CDR1 and CDR2 sequences are SNHLY and FYNNEI. The CDR3 nucleotides are TGTGCCAGCAGTGCGACAGGGGATCAGCCCCAGCATTTT. It codes for CASSATGDQPQHF.

The V call is TRBV4-2, the J call TRBJ2-1; 9 nucleotides line up with TRBD2. Germline V gives CDR1 LGHNA, CDR2 YNFKEQ. The junction had 4 bases not matched to a gene; V was cut back by 0 bases and J by 4 bases. This CDR3 has 16 amino acids. The CDR3: CASSQDPTSGYNEQFF. The CDR3 coding sequence is TGTGCCAGCAGCCAAGATCCAACTAGCGGGTACAATGAGCAGTTCTTC.

This chain uses TRBV15 with TRBJ1-1; D unresolved. CDR1 is LNHNV and CDR2 is YYDKDF in the germline V gene (reference sequence). The CDR3 is 16 residues long. V was shortened by 3 bases and J by 0 bases, with 14 bases between the two germline ends. CDR3 region: CATSRRSAAMNTEAFF. The CDR3 coding sequence is TGTGCCACCAGCAGGCGCTCGGCGGCGATGAACACTGAAGCTTTCTTT. Together with reference TRBV15 and TRBJ1-1, the CDR3 gives the full variable domain: DAMVIQNPRYQVTQFGKPVTLSCSQTLNHNVMYWYQQKSSQAPKLLFHYYDKDFNNEADTPDNFQSRRPNTSFCFLDIRSPGLGDTAMYLCATSRRSAAMNTEAFFGQGTRLTVV.

This chain links TRBV20-1 with TRBJ2-5, with D unresolved. The CDR3 totals 11 residues. Per germline, CDR1 DFQATT and CDR2 SNEGSKA (reference sequence). With 6 bases removed from V and 5 bases from J, the gap between germline ends came to 10 bases. CDR3: CSARNFETQYF. The DNA for the CDR3 is TGCAGTGCCCGGAATTTCGAGACCCAGTACTTC.

This chain joins TRBV29-1 and TRBJ2-3, with D possibly TRBD1 on 5 matching bases. The length of the CDR3 is 13 residues. Trimming pared 1 base from V and 3 bases from J, leaving 8 bases between. From germline, CDR1 is SQVTM and CDR2 ANQGSEA. The CDR3 sequence: CSVEVAGTDTQYF. The CDR3 DNA follows: TGCAGCGTTGAAGTAGCAGGGACAGATACGCAGTATTTT.

The rearrangement joins TRBV2 to TRBJ2-7, with 7 nucleotides matching TRBD1. The CDR3 totals 16 residues. Trimming at V came to 2 bases and at J to 4 bases, leaving 11 bases not matched to a gene. Germline V gene data show CDR1 as SNHLY and CDR2 as FYNNEI. The CDR3 sequence: CASSESLVQGSYEQYF. In DNA, the CDR3 is TGTGCCAGCAGTGAAAGCCTGGTACAGGGGAGTTACGAGCAGTACTTC.

This clone has only a few counts. The gene calls are TRBV29-1 and TRBJ1-2, with unresolved D. CDR3 length equals 14 residues. Germline V gene lookup returns CDR1 SQVTM and CDR2 ANQGSEA. V was cut by 0 bases and J by 6 bases, with 14 bases left in between. The CDR3 protein is CSVEDLGPANGYTF. CDR3 nucleotides: TGCAGCGTTGAAGATTTAGGTCCCGCGAATGGCTACACCTTC.